The 23 T cell receptor beta chains below were found in one sample sequenced in a study of siplizumab effects on memory and regulatory T cells. TCRdb's table, derived via immunoSEQ multiplex PCR, lists solely in-frame clones and lacks some. The data show approximately 100,000 clones, 91% seen once. Sequenced input: CD4+ T cells sorted from blood. The source is a human donor in good health. Some clones in this sample may be carry-over from other donors' samples.

This rearrangement joins TRBV28 to TRBJ1-1; 8 nucleotides align to TRBD1. J lost 11 bases, V lost 5 bases, and 13 bases had no gene match. In germline, CDR1 is MDHEN, CDR2 SYDVKM. The CDR3 spans 14 residues. CDR3 sequence reads: CASSRQGLGFSAFF. CDR3 sequence (DNA): TGTGCCAGCAGTCGACAGGGGTTAGGATTCTCGGCTTTCTTT.

The V call is TRBV28, the J call TRBJ1-2; D might be TRBD1 (5 bases). The CDR3 extends over 13 amino acids. The ends were cut back, 7 bases at V and 7 bases at J, with 16 bases in the middle. The V gene's germline CDR1 is MDHEN and CDR2 SYDVKM. CDR3 amino acids: CASNGGLRLGYTF. The CDR3 DNA follows: TGTGCCAGCAACGGGGGGTTAAGGCTTGGCTACACCTTC.

The V call is TRBV7-6, the J call TRBJ2-3; 9 nucleotides match TRBD1. This CDR3 has 13 amino acids. The germline V gene has CDR1 SGHVS and CDR2 FNYEAQ. V shed 6 bases and J 6 bases; nucleotides not matched to a gene: 4. CDR3 sequence: CASRAQGADTQYF. The CDR3 nucleotides read TGTGCCAGCAGAGCACAGGGGGCGGATACGCAGTATTTT.

This chain uses TRBV6-6 with TRBJ2-5; a weak D match, TRBD1 (7 bases). CDR1 is MNHNY, CDR2 SVGAGI, per germline (reference sequence). The CDR3 spans 15 residues. Trimming stripped 4 bases from V and 5 bases from J, with 17 bases between. The CDR3 nucleotides are TGTGCCAGCAGTTTCTACAGGGGAGGCCCGGAGACCCAGTACTTC. It is translated as CASSFYRGGPETQYF.

This clone appeared a single time. The CDR3 DNA sequence: TGTGCCAGCAGCTTAGGGGCCGGGACTAGCGGGAATAACTACGAGCAGTACTTC. Encoded protein: CASSLGAGTSGNNYEQYF. The chain combines TRBV7-6 with TRBJ2-7; 13 bases fit TRBD2. CDR3 length equals 18 residues. Germline V CDR1 and CDR2: SGHVS, FNYEAQ. Trimming removed 1 base from V and 3 bases from J; junction bases left unmatched: 9.

The J gene is TRBJ1-1, the V gene TRBV19, with D perhaps matching TRBD1 (5 bases). Trimming removed 7 bases at V and 1 base at J, with 19 bases between. The CDR3 runs to 16 residues. Germline values: CDR1 LNHDA, CDR2 SQIVND (reference sequence). In DNA form, the CDR3 reads TGTGCCAGTACGGCGCAGGGTTTTGGGGCGAACACTGAAGCTTTCTTT. Translation gives CASTAQGFGANTEAFF.

This sequence joins TRBV7-2 and TRBJ2-3; a possible D gene is TRBD2 (5 bases). CDR3 size: 14 residues. Germline-derived CDR1 and CDR2 are SGHTA and FQGNSA. V was cut by 6 bases and J by 2 bases, with 12 bases left in between. The CDR3 is CASRPGSATDTQYF. The CDR3 DNA is TGTGCCAGCAGACCTGGGAGCGCCACAGATACGCAGTATTTT.

The chain joins TRBV11-2 to TRBJ1-2; D is unresolved. Germline assignment: CDR1 SGHAT and CDR2 FQNNGV. The CDR3 totals 13 residues. The germline V and J ends were trimmed by 5 bases and 14 bases, with 21 bases remaining between them. CDR3 bases: TGTGCCAGCAGCCTTTACTACGCCGGGAGAAAGACCTTC. Amino acid sequence: CASSLYYAGRKTF.

Here the CDR3 DNA reads TGTGCCAGCAGCTTGGGGTTGCTGCCGAATGAAAAACTGTTTTTT. Residues: CASSLGLLPNEKLFF. The chain joins TRBV7-9 to TRBJ1-4; no reliable D call. CDR3 length: 15 amino acids. Germline values: CDR1 SEHNR, CDR2 FQNEAQ (reference sequence). With 3 bases removed from V and 5 bases from J, the gap between germline ends came to 13 bases.

The chain uses TRBV10-3 and TRBJ1-5; D gene uncertain. This CDR3 has 10 amino acids. Germline values: CDR1 ENHRY, CDR2 SYGVKD. The CDR3 region has the DNA TGTGTCGTCAGCAATCAGCCCCAGCATTTT. Residues: CVVSNQPQHF.

The CDR3: CASSAGTTATDTQYF. The CDR3 DNA reads TGTGCCAGCAGCGCCGGGACCACCGCCACAGATACGCAGTATTTT. The chain employs TRBV9 and TRBJ2-3, with D perhaps given as TRBD1 or TRBD2 (5 bases each). CDR3 size: 15 residues. Germline CDR1 is SGDLS and CDR2 is YYNGEE. The ends were cut back, 3 bases at V and 2 bases at J, with 13 bases in the middle.

The V gene is TRBV6-5, the J gene TRBJ1-5, with D hard to call. Trimming pared 9 bases from V and 0 bases from J, leaving 12 bases between. There are 14 residues in the CDR3. The V gene's germline CDR1 is MNHEY and CDR2 SVGAGI. CDR3 in amino acids: CASAVTYSNQPQHF. The CDR3 DNA reads as TGTGCCAGTGCAGTAACTTATAGCAATCAGCCCCAGCATTTT.

In nucleotides, the CDR3 is TGTGCCAGCAGGTTTGAGGGGACAGGGAAAAACTATGGCTACACCTTC. Translation gives CASRFEGTGKNYGYTF. V usage is TRBV27 and J usage is TRBJ1-2; 9 nucleotides match TRBD1. Germline loops: CDR1 MNHEY, CDR2 SMNVEV (reference sequence). The CDR3 loop spans 16 amino acids. After removal of 6 bases from V and 2 bases from J, the junction contained 10 bases not matched to a gene.

The chain is built from TRBV7-9 and TRBJ2-3; 7 nucleotides align to TRBD2. The germline V gene has CDR1 SEHNR and CDR2 FQNEAQ (reference sequence). V lost 2 bases to trimming and J lost 2 bases; unmatched junction nucleotides: 1. This CDR3 contains 14 residues. The CDR3 DNA follows: TGTGCCAGCAGCTTAACTAGCGCCACAGATACGCAGTATTTT. Amino acids: CASSLTSATDTQYF.

The chain recombines TRBV18 with TRBJ2-3; D may be TRBD2 (6 bases). The CDR3 totals 16 residues. Trimming took 8 bases from V and 2 from J, leaving 20 bases between them. Germline V lookup: CDR1 KGHSH, CDR2 LQKENI. Written as DNA, the CDR3 is TGTGCCAGCACAACCCGAGGGACTCAACTCACAGATACGCAGTATTTT. Protein product: CASTTRGTQLTDTQYF.

This sequence joins TRBV5-1 and TRBJ2-1; 10 nucleotides align to TRBD2. With V trimmed by 4 bases and J by 4 bases, 5 bases remained unmatched. The CDR3 sequence is 15 residues long. CDR1 SGHRS and CDR2 YFSETQ come from the germline V gene. The CDR3 protein is CASSHASGGYNEQFF. CDR3 nucleotide sequence: TGCGCCAGCAGCCATGCTAGCGGGGGTTACAATGAGCAGTTCTTC. The whole variable domain, filled in from reference TRBV5-1 and TRBJ2-1, reads KAGVTQTPRYLIKTRGQQVTLSCSPISGHRSVSWYQQTPGQGLQFLFEYFSETQRNKGNFPGRFSGRQFSNSRSEMNVSTLELGDSALYLCASSHASGGYNEQFFGPGTRLTVL.

The chain employs TRBV7-9 and TRBJ1-1; 7 bases agree with TRBD1. Trimming took 9 bases from V and 0 from J; bases not matched to a gene: 13. Germline lookup yields CDR1 SEHNR and CDR2 FQNEAQ (reference sequence). This CDR3 spans 16 amino acids. In DNA, the CDR3 is TGTGCCAGTCGGCGGGACAGATCATCCTTGAACACTGAAGCTTTCTTT. As protein: CASRRDRSSLNTEAFF.

The chain recombines TRBV7-2 with TRBJ2-1; D is undetermined. CDR3 length equals 14 residues. Germline values: CDR1 SGHTA, CDR2 FQGNSA. The V end was cut by 2 bases, the J end by 0 bases, with 5 bases between. CDR3: CASSLYSSYNEQFF. DNA for the CDR3: TGTGCCAGCAGCTTATATAGCTCCTACAATGAGCAGTTCTTC.

The V and J genes are TRBV7-9 and TRBJ2-7; D is ambiguous. The CDR3 consists of 11 residues. Per the germline V gene, CDR1 is SEHNR and CDR2 is FQNEAQ (reference sequence). The ends were cut back, 5 bases at V and 4 bases at J, with 6 bases in the middle. CDR3 loop: CASSVAYEQYF. In nucleotides, the CDR3 is TGTGCCAGCAGCGTCGCGTACGAGCAGTACTTC.

The genes are TRBV10-2 and TRBJ1-2; 9 positions match TRBD1. Germline V gives CDR1 WSHSY, CDR2 SAAADI. This CDR3 is 15 amino acids long. Trimming took 0 bases from V and 5 from J; bases not matched to a gene: 4. CDR3 amino acids: CASSESPGQGYGYTF. CDR3 nucleotide sequence: TGCGCCAGCAGTGAGTCCCCGGGACAGGGATATGGCTACACCTTC.

The V and J genes are TRBV7-2 and TRBJ1-5; 8 positions agree with TRBD1. Germline V gene sequence: CDR1 SGHTA, CDR2 FQGNSA. V trimming: 5 bases; J trimming: 4 bases; junction bases outside the gene matches: 4. CDR3 length: 14 residues. The chain's CDR3 is CASSKDRGNQPQHF. Written as DNA, the CDR3 is TGTGCCAGCAGCAAAGACAGGGGAAATCAGCCCCAGCATTTT. The entire variable domain, with the rest obtained from reference TRBV7-2 and TRBJ1-5, is as follows: GAGVSQSPSNKVTEKGKDVELRCDPISGHTALYWYRQSLGQGLEFLIYFQGNSAPDKSGLPSDRFSAERTGGSVSTLTIQRTQQEDSAVYLCASSKDRGNQPQHFGDGTRLSIL.

Note on this clone: Relative to the germline gene, one junction end is altered; a read error may explain this. This chain connects TRBV7-2 to TRBJ2-3; D remains ambiguous. Per the germline V gene, CDR1 is SGHTA and CDR2 is FQGNSA. This CDR3 has 8 residues. The CDR3 is CASSSKNF. For the CDR3, the DNA is TGTGCCAGCAGCTCTAAGAATTTT. Based on the CDR3 plus reference TRBV7-2 and TRBJ2-3, the full variable domain is GAGVSQSPSNKVTEKGKDVELRCDPISGHTALYWYRQSLGQGLEFLIYFQGNSAPDKSGLPSDRFSAERTGGSVSTLTIQRTQQEDSAVYLCASSSKNFGPGTRLTVL.

The chain links TRBV13 to TRBJ2-7, with unresolved D. This CDR3 region has 15 residues. Germline assignment: CDR1 PRHDT and CDR2 FYEKMQ (reference sequence). Trimming removed 5 bases at V and 0 bases at J, with 14 bases between. In DNA, the CDR3 is TGTGCCAGCAGCCCCTCTAAGTACAGCTCCTACGAGCAGTACTTC. Its translation is CASSPSKYSSYEQYF.